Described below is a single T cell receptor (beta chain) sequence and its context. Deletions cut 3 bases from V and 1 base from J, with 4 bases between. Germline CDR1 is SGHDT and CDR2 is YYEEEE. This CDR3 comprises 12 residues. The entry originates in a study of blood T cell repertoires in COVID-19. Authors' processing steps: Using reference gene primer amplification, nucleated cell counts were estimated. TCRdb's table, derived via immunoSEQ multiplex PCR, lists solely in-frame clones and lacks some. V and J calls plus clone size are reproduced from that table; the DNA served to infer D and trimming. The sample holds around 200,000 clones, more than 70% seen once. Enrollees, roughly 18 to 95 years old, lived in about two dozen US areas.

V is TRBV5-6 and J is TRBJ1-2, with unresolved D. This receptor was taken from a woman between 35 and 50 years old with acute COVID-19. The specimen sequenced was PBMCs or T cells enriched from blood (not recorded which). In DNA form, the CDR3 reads TGTGCCAGCAGCTCCTTTAACTATGGCTACACCTTC. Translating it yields CASSSFNYGYTF. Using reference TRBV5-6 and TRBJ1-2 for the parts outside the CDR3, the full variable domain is DAGVTQSPTHLIKTRGQQVTLRCSPKSGHDTVSWYQQALGQGPQFIFQYYEEEERQRGNFPDRFSGHQFPNYSSELNVNALLLGDSALYLCASSSFNYGYTFGSGTRLTVV.